This section outlines one TCR beta chain sequence together with its context. Its antigen is not identified. The data originate from a study of T cells in localized non-small cell lung cancer. Study observations and caveats: Uninvolved adjacent lung had higher T cell clonality than tumor and all other tissues. Higher adjacent-lung clonality was associated with shorter survival.

The assay was immunoSEQ multiplex PCR, and TCRdb's table has in-frame clones only and misses some. The sample gives some 85,000 clones, less than 85% of which show up once; approximately 21% is in the top ten. The sequence was collected from a man between 40 and 70 years old with stage II squamous cell lung carcinoma. The sample here was PBMCs, taken before any cancer treatment.

The CDR3 DNA is TGTGCCAGCAGCTCGGGTGGTGTGTCCTACAATGAGCAGTTCTTC. Translating gives CASSSGGVSYNEQFF. The chain couples TRBV7-6 to TRBJ2-1; unclear D gene. Germline V lookup: CDR1 SGHVS, CDR2 FNYEAQ. The CDR3 is 15 residues long. Deletions cut 4 bases from V and 1 base from J, with 11 bases between.